Listed here are 21 T cell receptor beta chains from one sample, sequenced in a study of blood T cell repertoires in COVID-19. Using immunoSEQ multiplex PCR, the repertoire was profiled, and TCRdb retains in-frame clones only, with some absent. The sample carries about 70,000 clones, about 81% recorded once. Sequencing input: peripheral blood. The origin of the receptors is a man older than 75 with acute or convalescent COVID-19.

V gene TRBV18 combines with J gene TRBJ1-3, with unresolved D. V dropped 0 bases and J dropped 1 base, with 19 bases sitting between them. Germline-derived CDR1 and CDR2 are KGHSH and LQKENI. This CDR3 comprises 19 residues. The DNA of the CDR3 is TGTGCCAGCTCACCACCGGCGGTTTACCTTACCTTTTCTGGAAACACCATATATTTT. Translation gives CASSPPAVYLTFSGNTIYF.

In regard to this clone: This may come from a read error, since a much larger clone is one base off. The chain combines TRBV7-9 with TRBJ1-1; tentatively, D is TRBD1 (5 bases). The V gene's germline CDR1 is SEHNR and CDR2 FQNEAQ (reference sequence). The CDR3 is made up of 13 amino acids. Trimming left V 1 base short and J 3 bases short, with 6 bases between. The CDR3 DNA follows: TGTGCCAGCAGCTTAGGACAGTACACTGAAGCTTTCTTT. Its protein is CASSLGQYTEAFF.

The chain recombines TRBV2 with TRBJ1-1; D is uncertain. Trimming pared 3 bases from V and 2 bases from J, leaving 7 bases between. CDR3 length: 13 amino acids. Germline V lookup: CDR1 SNHLY, CDR2 FYNNEI. The CDR3 loop is CASSEAENTEAFF. The CDR3 DNA reads as TGTGCCAGCAGTGAGGCAGAAAACACTGAAGCTTTCTTT.

V and J are TRBV12-3 or TRBV12-4 and TRBJ1-1; unclear D gene. The CDR3 extends over 11 amino acids. V shed 5 bases and J shed 7 bases, with 8 bases lying between them. The DNA of the CDR3 is TGTGCCAGCAGTAAACAGAGTGAAGCTTTCTTT. It is translated as CASSKQSEAFF.

This chain uses TRBV9 with TRBJ2-3; 8 bases line up with TRBD2. The CDR3 consists of 16 residues. CDR1 is SGDLS, CDR2 YYNGEE, per germline. V was pared by 1 base and J by 6 bases, with 10 bases of the junction left unmatched. The CDR3 loop reads CASSVSSGSSGDTQYF. The CDR3 nucleotides are TGTGCCAGCAGCGTATCCAGCGGGAGTTCAGGTGATACGCAGTATTTT.

This rearrangement joins TRBV3-1 (or the pseudogene TRBV3-2) to TRBJ2-3; possibly TRBD2 for D (7 bases). The CDR3 has 19 residues. Trimming removed 4 bases at V and 1 base at J, with 24 bases between. Germline loops: CDR1 LGHDT, CDR2 YNNKEL (reference sequence). The CDR3 nucleotides read TGTGCCAGCAGCCGAACAGGGATAAAGCGGGGCGGACGCACAGATACGCAGTATTTT. This codes for CASSRTGIKRGGRTDTQYF.

The genes are TRBV29-1 and TRBJ2-1; 8 bases agree with TRBD2. The CDR3 loop spans 16 amino acids. CDR1 SQVTM and CDR2 ANQGSEA come from the germline V gene. J was trimmed by 8 bases and V by 0 bases; bases with no gene match: 12. The CDR3 reads CSVEDRGTRNVDEQFF. CDR3 nucleotide sequence: TGCAGCGTTGAAGATCGTGGGACTAGGAATGTGGATGAGCAGTTCTTC.

This chain joins TRBV29-1 and TRBJ2-2; 9 bases match TRBD1. V shed 4 bases and J 4 bases; nucleotides not matched to a gene: 4. Germline assignment: CDR1 SQVTM and CDR2 ANQGSEA. The CDR3 has 14 residues. CDR3 sequence (DNA): TGCAGCGTTGTTGGGACAGGGAGCACCGGGGAGCTGTTTTTT. This sequence encodes CSVVGTGSTGELFF.

This sequence joins TRBV30 and TRBJ2-5; D unresolved. CDR1 GTSNPN and CDR2 SVGIG come from the germline V gene (reference sequence). Trimming removed 7 bases from V and 5 bases from J, with 14 bases in between. The CDR3 consists of 12 residues. This CDR3 reads CASARQFETQYF. CDR3 nucleotide sequence: TGTGCCTCGGCCAGGCAGTTCGAGACCCAGTACTTC.

V gene TRBV4-3 combines with J gene TRBJ1-3; TRBD1 is a possible D gene (6 bases). The germline CDR1 and CDR2 sequences are LGHNA and YSLEER. CDR3 size: 17 residues. V dropped 0 bases and J dropped 1 base, with 13 bases sitting between them. CDR3 in DNA: TGCGCCAGCAGCCAAGAGGTCACAGGGCGGTCTGGAAACACCATATATTTT. Translated, it gives CASSQEVTGRSGNTIYF.

The chain links TRBV18 to TRBJ2-1; the match to TRBD2 covers 8 bases. The J segment lost 7 bases and the V segment lost 8 bases, leaving 4 bases of the junction unmatched. The CDR3 consists of 12 residues. Germline V CDR1 and CDR2: KGHSH, LQKENI. The CDR3 spells CASHSGGNEQFF. CDR3 DNA sequence: TGTGCCAGCCACTCGGGGGGGAATGAGCAGTTCTTC.

The rearrangement uses TRBV29-1 and TRBJ2-5; unclear D gene. The CDR3 runs to 10 residues. Looked up from germline, CDR1 is SQVTM and CDR2 is ANQGSEA. With 7 bases removed from V and 3 bases from J, the gap between germline ends came to 6 bases. The CDR3 protein is CSAGEETQYF. The DNA for the CDR3 is TGCAGCGCTGGAGAAGAGACCCAGTACTTC.

The V call is TRBV29-1, the J call TRBJ2-3, with 10 nucleotides matching TRBD2. The CDR3 consists of 14 residues. Trimming took 6 bases from V and 11 from J; bases not matched to a gene: 14. Per germline, CDR1 SQVTM and CDR2 ANQGSEA. For the CDR3, the DNA is TGCAGCGTCGACCCAAGCGGGAGGGACGCTGGGCAGTATTTT. As protein: CSVDPSGRDAGQYF.

The rearrangement uses TRBV4-1 and TRBJ1-1; tentatively, D is TRBD1 (5 bases). Germline-derived CDR1 and CDR2 are MGHRA and YSYEKL. Trimming stripped 4 bases from V and 7 bases from J, with 16 bases between. The CDR3 has 14 amino acids. CDR3 residues: CASSPAGGTSEAFF. DNA for the CDR3: TGCGCCAGCAGCCCTGCGGGGGGGACCAGTGAAGCTTTCTTT.

This chain uses TRBV13 with TRBJ2-2; tentatively, D is TRBD1 (6 bases). The germline V and J ends were trimmed by 5 bases and 2 bases, with 12 bases remaining between them. Germline V gives CDR1 PRHDT, CDR2 FYEKMQ (reference sequence). The CDR3 consists of 15 residues. The CDR3 coding sequence is TGTGCCAGCAGCCATTGGGGACATAACACCGGGGAGCTGTTTTTT. Its protein is CASSHWGHNTGELFF.

The V and J genes are TRBV7-8 and TRBJ2-7; perhaps TRBD2 as D (5 bases). From germline, CDR1 is SGHVS and CDR2 FQNEAQ. The CDR3 sequence is 14 residues long. The V end was cut by 2 bases, the J end by 0 bases, with 8 bases between. The CDR3 sequence is CASSLTRASYEQYF. The CDR3 DNA reads as TGTGCCAGCAGCTTAACTAGGGCCTCCTACGAGCAGTACTTC. Full variable domain (missing parts from reference TRBV7-8 and TRBJ2-7): GAGVSQSPRYKVAKRGQDVALRCDPISGHVSLFWYQQALGQGPEFLTYFQNEAQLDKSGLPSDRFFAERPEGSVSTLKIQRTQQEDSAVYLCASSLTRASYEQYFGPGTRLTVT.

The chain combines TRBV28 with TRBJ2-4, with 13 bases matching TRBD2. CDR1 and CDR2 from the germline V gene are MDHEN and SYDVKM. There are 19 residues in the CDR3. V shed 6 bases, J shed 1 base, and the junction held 12 bases outside the gene matches. CDR3 loop: CASRRPGLAGPGAKNIQYF. In DNA form, the CDR3 reads TGTGCCAGCAGAAGACCGGGACTAGCGGGACCGGGGGCCAAAAACATTCAGTACTTC.

This chain connects TRBV7-2 to TRBJ2-3; 10 bases match TRBD2. The CDR3 length is 16 residues. Losses at the gene ends were 4 bases for V and 4 bases for J; bases not matched to a gene: 8. Germline-derived CDR1 and CDR2 are SGHTA and FQGNSA. The CDR3 DNA follows: TGTGCCAGCAGCTCCAGAGCGGGGGGGCTGGCAGATACGCAGTATTTT. This translates into CASSSRAGGLADTQYF.

V and J are TRBV21-1 and TRBJ2-3; TRBD2 reflects the table's D call only, with no check against the DNA. TRBV21-1 is listed as a pseudogene. The CDR3 runs to 15 residues. CDR3 sequence reads: CASSVSGRTTDTQYF. The CDR3, as DNA: TGTGCCAGCAGCGTTAGCGGGAGGACCACAGATACGCAGTATTTT.

This chain uses TRBV25-1 with TRBJ1-1; D is undetermined. This CDR3 is built from 15 residues. Per germline, CDR1 MGHDK and CDR2 SYGVNS. V was clipped by 2 bases and J by 8 bases, with 18 bases between them. The CDR3 is CASSERVSVAGEAFF. The CDR3, as DNA: TGTGCCAGCAGTGAACGAGTATCGGTGGCGGGGGAAGCTTTCTTT.

The J gene is TRBJ1-2, the V gene TRBV27, with D unresolved. From germline, CDR1 is MNHEY and CDR2 SMNVEV (reference sequence). The CDR3 is 13 residues long. V was pared by 0 bases and J by 8 bases, with 10 bases between. The CDR3 loop reads CASSLSQRWGYTF. The DNA of the CDR3 is TGTGCCAGCAGTTTATCGCAACGGTGGGGCTACACCTTC.